The 20 T cell receptor beta chains below were found in one sample sequenced in a study of cytomegalovirus exposure and HLA in healthy donors. PCR employed 60 Vbeta and 13 Jbeta primers. Sequencing used immunoSEQ multiplex PCR; TCRdb keeps in-frame clones, though not all of them. Of about 160,000 clones in the sample, about 72% were seen once. The specimen was PBMCs. The receptors stem from a young man in good health and CMV-seropositive.

The V call is TRBV11-2, the J call TRBJ2-7; 7 bases line up with TRBD1. The CDR3 totals 14 residues. Trimming cost V 1 base and J 6 bases; bases outside gene matches: 6. CDR1 is SGHAT, CDR2 FQNNGV, per germline. The CDR3 loop reads CASSLVDRSAEQYF. For the CDR3, the DNA is TGTGCCAGCAGCTTAGTGGACAGGAGTGCCGAGCAGTACTTC.

This chain links TRBV4-1 with TRBJ1-1; a possible D gene is TRBD1 (6 bases). Germline V gene data show CDR1 as MGHRA and CDR2 as YSYEKL. V was cut by 3 bases and J by 3 bases, with 11 bases left in between. There are 14 residues in the CDR3. CDR3 loop: CASSQGQGYTEAFF. In DNA form, the CDR3 reads TGCGCCAGCAGCCAGGGACAAGGATACACTGAAGCTTTCTTT.

The V gene is TRBV6-5, the J gene TRBJ2-5; 11 bases fit TRBD2. The CDR3 totals 16 residues. The ends lost 2 bases at V and 5 bases at J; junction bases unmatched: 7. Looked up from germline, CDR1 is MNHEY and CDR2 is SVGAGI. CDR3 sequence: CASSYQGLAGLETQYF. The CDR3 DNA reads TGTGCCAGCAGTTACCAAGGACTAGCGGGTCTGGAGACCCAGTACTTC.

The J gene is TRBJ2-5, the V gene TRBV7-9; 10 bases match TRBD2. V was pared by 1 base and J by 5 bases, with 10 bases of the junction left unmatched. CDR1 is SEHNR and CDR2 is FQNEAQ in the germline V gene (reference sequence). This CDR3 comprises 17 residues. The DNA of the CDR3 is TGTGCCAGCAGCTTAGGGGCCGAGACTAGCGGGTTGGAGACCCAGTACTTC. Translation gives CASSLGAETSGLETQYF.

This chain connects TRBV2 to TRBJ1-1; TRBD1 is a possible D gene (6 bases). The CDR3 runs 14 residues. CDR1 is SNHLY and CDR2 is FYNNEI in the germline V gene. The germline V and J ends were trimmed by 6 bases and 8 bases, with 19 bases remaining between them. The CDR3 DNA reads TGTGCCAGCAGAAGTACAGGGTTTCGGTCCGAAGCTTTCTTT. Its protein product is CASRSTGFRSEAFF.

J is TRBJ2-5 and V is TRBV5-1, with 7 bases matching TRBD1. The CDR3 has 13 residues. Germline V gene sequence: CDR1 SGHRS, CDR2 YFSETQ. Trimming took 5 bases from V and 4 from J; bases not matched to a gene: 5. CDR3 in DNA: TGCGCCAGCAGGACAGGGAACTTAGAGACCCAGTACTTC. It codes for CASRTGNLETQYF.

The chain recombines TRBV5-1 with TRBJ2-7; 8 bases agree with TRBD1. The CDR3 covers 14 residues. With 4 bases clipped from V and 3 bases from J, the junction kept 6 bases outside the gene matches. Germline-derived CDR1 and CDR2 are SGHRS and YFSETQ. CDR3 coding DNA: TGCGCCAGCAGCGCCCAGGGGGCGGGCTACGAGCAGTACTTC. This sequence encodes CASSAQGAGYEQYF.

This chain links TRBV4-1 with TRBJ1-1; 8 bases line up with TRBD1. The CDR3 length is 15 residues. The ends lost 3 bases at V and 3 bases at J; junction bases unmatched: 6. Germline-derived CDR1 and CDR2 are MGHRA and YSYEKL. The CDR3 is CASSQPGQGYTEAFF. The CDR3 nucleotides are TGCGCCAGCAGCCAGCCCGGACAGGGTTACACTGAAGCTTTCTTT.

The gene calls are TRBV27 and TRBJ2-3; tentatively, D is TRBD2 (7 bases). The CDR3 has 18 residues. The V gene lost 3 bases and the J gene lost 2 bases, with 21 bases spanning the gap. CDR1 and CDR2 from the germline V gene are MNHEY and SMNVEV (reference sequence). For the CDR3, the DNA is TGTGCCAGCAGTTTTTTCTCGAAGGGGGGGTTGGACACAGATACGCAGTATTTT. Its translation: CASSFFSKGGLDTDTQYF.

The chain combines TRBV15 with TRBJ1-6; TRBD1 might be the D (5 bases). The CDR3 loop spans 22 amino acids. Trimming left V 0 bases short and J 1 base short, with 25 bases between. CDR1 is LNHNV, CDR2 YYDKDF, per germline (reference sequence). The CDR3 DNA follows: TGTGCCACCAGCAGAGATTTACGGTCCAGGCAGGGTCTCGTTTCCTATAATTCACCCCTCCACTTT. Translating gives CATSRDLRSRQGLVSYNSPLHF.

CDR3 loop: CATSRDPAGYEQYF. The CDR3 coding sequence is TGTGCCACCAGCAGAGATCCCGCAGGCTACGAGCAGTACTTC. The V call is TRBV15, the J call TRBJ2-7; D call uncertain. V was shortened by 0 bases and J by 3 bases, with 9 bases between the two germline ends. The CDR3 is 14 amino acids. Germline V lookup: CDR1 LNHNV, CDR2 YYDKDF (reference sequence). Together with reference TRBV15 and TRBJ2-7, the CDR3 gives the full variable domain: DAMVIQNPRYQVTQFGKPVTLSCSQTLNHNVMYWYQQKSSQAPKLLFHYYDKDFNNEADTPDNFQSRRPNTSFCFLDIRSPGLGDTAMYLCATSRDPAGYEQYFGPGTRLTVT.

This sequence joins TRBV5-1 and TRBJ2-2, with 7 bases matching TRBD2. The CDR3 spans 16 residues. Germline CDR1 is SGHRS and CDR2 is YFSETQ. With 0 bases clipped from V and 6 bases from J, the junction kept 8 bases outside the gene matches. This CDR3 reads CASSLVGTTDAGELFF. In nucleotides, the CDR3 is TGCGCCAGCAGCTTGGTGGGGACTACCGACGCCGGGGAGCTGTTTTTT.

This chain connects TRBV28 to TRBJ1-6; D perhaps matches TRBD1 (5 bases). The CDR3 is 14 amino acids. The germline V and J ends were trimmed by 3 bases and 7 bases, with 10 bases remaining between them. The germline V gene encodes CDR1 MDHEN and CDR2 SYDVKM. For the CDR3, the DNA is TGTGCCAGCAGTTTTCGGTGGACAAATTCACCCCTCCACTTT. Translated, it gives CASSFRWTNSPLHF.

V is TRBV30 and J is TRBJ1-5; D is undetermined. V lost 7 bases and J lost 0, with 13 bases in between. CDR1 is GTSNPN and CDR2 is SVGIG in the germline V gene (reference sequence). This CDR3 has 14 residues. The CDR3 sequence is CAFNGINSNQPQHF. The CDR3 DNA is TGTGCCTTCAATGGCATTAATAGCAATCAGCCCCAGCATTTT.

V and J are TRBV27 and TRBJ2-5, with a possible D match to TRBD2 (5 bases). The CDR3 is made up of 14 amino acids. The ends were cut back, 2 bases at V and 3 bases at J, with 10 bases in the middle. The germline V gene encodes CDR1 MNHEY and CDR2 SMNVEV (reference sequence). The CDR3 spells CASSLGGQEETQYF. The CDR3 DNA reads as TGTGCCAGCAGTTTAGGCGGGCAAGAAGAGACCCAGTACTTC.

This clone showed up just a few times. The chain has TRBV7-2 and TRBJ2-7, with D possibly TRBD2 on 5 matching bases. Germline CDR1 and CDR2: SGHTA and FQGNSA. V was clipped by 6 bases and J by 4 bases, with 13 bases between them. The CDR3 runs to 13 residues. The CDR3 region is CASSRTEGYEQYF. The CDR3 nucleotides are TGTGCCAGCAGTCGTACAGAGGGATACGAGCAGTACTTC.

This CDR3 is CASGGRSYEQYF. The CDR3 DNA reads TGTGCCAGCGGGGGCCGATCCTACGAGCAGTACTTC. The V gene is TRBV27, the J gene TRBJ2-7; possible D gene TRBD1, 6 bases. The germline gives CDR1 MNHEY, CDR2 SMNVEV (reference sequence). Between the trimmed V and J ends, which lost 8 bases and 1 base, there was a span of 9 bases. CDR3 length: 12 amino acids.

The chain employs TRBV5-5 and TRBJ2-5; 10 bases line up with TRBD2. Trimming cost V 6 bases and J 3 bases; bases outside gene matches: 8. Looked up from germline, CDR1 is SGHKS and CDR2 is YYEKEE (reference sequence). This CDR3 is built from 15 residues. The CDR3 sequence: CASNPSGGKKETQYF. The CDR3 DNA reads TGTGCCAGCAACCCTAGCGGGGGAAAGAAAGAGACCCAGTACTTC. Based on the CDR3 plus reference TRBV5-5 and TRBJ2-5, the full variable domain is DAGVTQSPTHLIKTRGQQVTLRCSPISGHKSVSWYQQVLGQGPQFIFQYYEKEERGRGNFPDRFSARQFPNYSSELNVNALLLGDSALYLCASNPSGGKKETQYFGPGTRLLVL.

In DNA form, the CDR3 reads TGCGCCAGCAGCTTGGACATTCCTGGGGCCAACGTCCTGACTTTC. Its protein product is CASSLDIPGANVLTF. V and J are TRBV5-1 and TRBJ2-6; D not certain. CDR3 size: 15 residues. Germline CDR1 is SGHRS and CDR2 is YFSETQ. V lost 0 bases and J lost 2, with 6 bases in between.

The chain joins TRBV9 to TRBJ1-5; D uncertain. Germline values: CDR1 SGDLS, CDR2 YYNGEE. This CDR3 spans 12 amino acids. With 5 bases removed from V and 0 bases from J, the gap between germline ends came to 3 bases. CDR3 coding DNA: TGTGCCAGCAGACTTAGCAATCAGCCCCAGCATTTT. Protein product: CASRLSNQPQHF.